One and the same sample provided the 29 T cell receptor beta chains below, sequenced in a study of tumor-infiltrating lymphocytes in primary liver carcinoma (dated by TCRdb to between 2016 and 2019). Sequencing was performed on an Illumina HiSeq 2500. TCRbeta-specific cDNA was reverse-transcribed from about 0.45 ug total RNA using a constant-region primer and ProtoScript II reverse transcriptase. TCRbeta libraries were built with three nested multiplex PCR rounds, a slightly modified ARM-PCR procedure. Multiplex TRBV1-TRBV30 forward primers and a Cbeta reverse primer were used in the first two PCR rounds, each of which was run for approximately 9 cycles. TCRdb applied fastp at Q25 and MiXCR to the public reads, then kept only in-frame beta chains. CDR3 protein duplicates are merged, each entry listing the most common genes and DNA. The sample table holds tens of thousands of distinct CDR3 sequences, of which 60% to 75% were seen once. The top ten clones comprise about 25% of the sample.

Total RNA and DNA were co-extracted from approximately 20-30 mg of bulk tissue with the AllPrep DNA/RNA mini kit, without cell sorting. Sample: liver tumor tissue from sampling region 2. Per the publication, the cell subset or site label means: tumor region T2, inferior pole. The receptors stem from a man in his forties with primary liver carcinoma and hepatitis B virus infection.

This clonotype occurred once. The J gene is TRBJ2-7, the V gene TRBV14; D is perhaps TRBD2 (6 bases). V was cut by 10 bases and J by 7 bases, with 20 bases left in between. The CDR3 spans 13 residues. Germline CDR1 is SGHDN and CDR2 is FVKESK. CDR3 bases: TGTGCCAACAGGATGGGAGGACTCATGGAGCAGTACTTC. Its protein product is CANRMGGLMEQYF.

Ten or more counts support this clonotype. The CDR3 is CATQVAGVNTDTQYF. CDR3 DNA sequence: TGTGCCACCCAAGTAGCGGGAGTGAATACAGATACGCAGTATTTT. The chain is built from TRBV28 and TRBJ2-3, with 9 bases identical to TRBD2. CDR1 MDHEN and CDR2 SYDVKM come from the germline V gene. J was trimmed by 3 bases and V by 10 bases; bases with no gene match: 11. The CDR3 loop spans 15 amino acids.

Turning to this clonotype: A read error may produce the germline difference seen at one junction end. V is TRBV29-1 and J is TRBJ1-1; D may be TRBD1 (6 bases). The CDR3 consists of 12 residues. Germline V gene sequence: CDR1 SQVTM, CDR2 ANQGSEA. Written as DNA, the CDR3 is TGCAGCGTTGGTAGGGGGGACACTGAAACTTTCTTT. Residues: CSVGRGDTETFF.

About this clonotype itself: Germline and junction disagree at one end, which may indicate a read error. V is TRBV6-1 and J is TRBJ2-1; weak D call: TRBD2 (6 bases). CDR3 length: 15 residues. CDR1 is MNHNS and CDR2 is SASEGT in the germline V gene. The chain's CDR3 is CASNVGVAELNKQFF. The CDR3 coding sequence is TGTGCCAGCAACGTGGGAGTAGCGGAACTCAATAAGCAGTTCTTC.

Remarks on this clonotype: Its ends do not fully match the called genes, so a read error is possible. J is TRBJ2-7 and V is TRBV12-3 or TRBV12-4; a weak D match, TRBD1 (5 bases). The CDR3 is 12 amino acids. The CDR3: CAIHGRAYEQYF. In nucleotides, the CDR3 is TGTGCCATCCACGGCAGGGCCTACGAACAGTACTTC.

To note about this clonotype: The conserved phenylalanine or tryptophan normally closing the CDR3 is absent here, so this likely arose from a read error. No DNA is shown, since the ends of the CDR3 on it are uncertain; the CDR3 is the one TCRdb lists. The chain couples TRBV10-2 to TRBJ1-2. From its first to its last residue, the CDR3 has 13 amino acids. Germline loops: CDR1 WSHSY, CDR2 SAAADI. This chain's CDR3 is CASSRSLDYGHTS.

This clonotype has a handful of counts. One end of the junction fails to match germline, which may point to a read error. The rearrangement links TRBV5-5 to TRBJ2-5; TRBD2 is a possible D gene (6 bases). CDR1 and CDR2 (germline): SGHKS, YYEKEE (reference sequence). The CDR3 runs 15 residues. The CDR3: CAGREADWEQETQYF. For the CDR3, the DNA is TGTGCCGGCAGGGAGGCGGACTGGGAACAAGAGACCCAGTACTTC.

Written as DNA, the CDR3 is TGTGCCAGCAGTGAATTGCACGGGGAGCTGTTTTTT. Its translation is CASSELHGELFF. V is TRBV25-1 and J is TRBJ2-2; D gene uncertain. V lost 1 base and J 7 bases, leaving 4 bases between the germline ends. Germline values: CDR1 MGHDK, CDR2 SYGVNS. This CDR3 region has 12 residues.

This clonotype came up a few times. As the CDR3 is not closed by the conserved phenylalanine or tryptophan, this likely results from a read error. The rearrangement links TRBV6-5 to TRBJ2-2, with D hard to call. Germline CDR1 and CDR2: MNHEY and SVGAGI. The CDR3 is 15 amino acids. Here the CDR3 DNA reads TGTGCTAGCAGTTACGCAGTGGACGGCACCGGGGAGCTGTTTCTC. Its translation is CASSYAVDGTGELFL.

In the case of this clonotype: It may be a read error: a sequence one base away is much more abundant. CDR3 nucleotides: TGTGTCAGCAGCTTGACAGGGGAGTACAATGAGCAGTTCTTC. As protein: CVSSLTGEYNEQFF. The chain employs TRBV7-9 and TRBJ2-1, with TRBD1 matching 8 bases. The CDR3 extends over 14 amino acids. Germline values: CDR1 SEHNR, CDR2 FQNEAQ (reference sequence).

About this clonotype: The CDR3 carries no conserved terminal phenylalanine or tryptophan, so it likely arises from a read error. This sequence joins TRBV10-3 and TRBJ2-7; possibly TRBD2 for D (5 bases). Trimming shortened V by 4 bases and J by 6 bases, and 19 bases separated the two germline ends. This CDR3 has 15 residues. Germline V gene lookup returns CDR1 ENHRY and CDR2 SYGVKD. CDR3 sequence (DNA): TGTGCCATCAGTGGAACTGTCTGGGAGAGTATCGAGCAGTACCTC. It specifies CAISGTVWESIEQYL.

Concerning this clonotype itself: Sequence at one end of the junction differs from germline and may be a read error. The chain employs TRBV6-6 and TRBJ1-3, with D maybe TRBD1 (5 bases). The CDR3 has 19 residues. Germline V gene sequence: CDR1 MNHNY, CDR2 SVGAGI (reference sequence). The CDR3 sequence: CACSTVSGKDFASGNTIYF. The CDR3 DNA reads as TGTGCCTGCAGTACCGTGTCAGGGAAAGACTTCGCCTCTGGAAACACCATATATTTT.

To note about this clonotype: Relative to the germline gene, one junction end is altered; a read error may explain this. The chain employs TRBV6-5 and TRBJ2-7; D ambiguous. The V gene's germline CDR1 is MNHEY and CDR2 SVGAGI. The CDR3 length is 14 residues. The CDR3 DNA reads TGTGACAGCAGTTACCCGACGGTTCGCTACGAGCAGTACTTC. It yields the protein CDSSYPTVRYEQYF.

The chain carries TRBV7-9 and TRBJ1-1, with D possibly being TRBD1 (5 bases). The V and J ends lost 5 bases and 8 bases respectively, with 15 bases between them. Germline CDR1 is SEHNR and CDR2 is FQNEAQ (reference sequence). This CDR3 spans 13 amino acids. CDR3 loop: CASSPGGSTEAFF. The CDR3 coding sequence is TGTGCCAGCAGCCCCGGGGGGAGCACCGAAGCTTTCTTT.

This clonotype appeared a few times. An end of the junction differs from the germline gene, which may be a read error. The V and J genes are TRBV13 and TRBJ2-2, with TRBD2 matching 8 bases. The CDR3 extends over 18 amino acids. Germline-derived CDR1 and CDR2 are PRHDT and FYEKMQ (reference sequence). CDR3 residues: CASNLLQLAGGPNGELFF. For the CDR3, the DNA is TGTGCCAGCAACTTACTGCAGCTAGCGGGTGGGCCTAACGGGGAGCTGTTTTTT.

This clonotype was picked up one time. The conserved phenylalanine or tryptophan normally closing the CDR3 is absent here, so this likely arose from a read error. The chain carries TRBV6-7 and TRBJ2-1, with D perhaps being TRBD1 or TRBD2 (6 bases each). TRBV6-7 carries the ORF label, with uncertain function. The length of the CDR3 is 19 residues. For the CDR3, the DNA is TGTGCCAGCAGTTACGTAGAAGCAGCCCGGAGAGGAGGGGACAATGAACAGTTCTTA. This codes for CASSYVEAARRGGDNEQFL.

The J gene is TRBJ2-7, the V gene TRBV29-1, with unresolved D. Trimming shortened V by 8 bases and J by 0 bases, and 8 bases separated the two germline ends. The CDR3 covers 11 residues. Germline V CDR1 and CDR2: SQVTM, ANQGSEA. CDR3 amino acids: CSLSTSYEQYV. The CDR3 DNA follows: TGCAGCCTCTCCACCTCCTACGAGCAGTACGTC.

On this clonotype: One end of the junction does not line up with germline, which may come from a read error. The chain employs TRBV12-3 or TRBV12-4 and TRBJ2-3; the D call may be TRBD1 or TRBD2 (5 bases each). This CDR3 contains 16 residues. CDR3 bases: TGTGCCAGCAGTTTACTAGAGGGGTCCGGGCCAGATACGCACTATTTT. Residues: CASSLLEGSGPDTHYF.

Points on this clonotype: Mismatch with germline at one junction end may stem from a read error. The chain joins TRBV15 to TRBJ1-4, with D perhaps TRBD1 (5 bases). The germline gives CDR1 LNHNV, CDR2 YYDKDF (reference sequence). The CDR3 has 15 residues. Here the CDR3 reads CAASPMGEGREKLLF. The DNA of the CDR3 is TGTGCCGCCAGCCCGATGGGGGAAGGAAGGGAAAAACTGCTTTTT.

The V gene is TRBV12-3 or TRBV12-4, the J gene TRBJ1-4; a possible D gene is TRBD1 (6 bases). The germline V and J ends were trimmed by 6 bases and 17 bases, with 22 bases remaining between them. This CDR3 has 13 amino acids. In DNA form, the CDR3 reads TGTGCCAGCAGGCTGGGACACGGCGAAAAACCATTTTTT. It translates to CASRLGHGEKPFF.

Concerning this clonotype itself: A much larger clone sits a single nucleotide away, making a read error possible. The chain combines TRBV14 with TRBJ2-3; 7 bases fit TRBD1. The CDR3 sequence is 14 residues long. Germline V gives CDR1 SGHDN, CDR2 FVKESK. This CDR3 is CAISPWTGRYTQYF. The CDR3 nucleotides read TGTGCCATCAGCCCCTGGACAGGCAGATATACGCAGTATTTT.

With regard to this clonotype: Given the absence of the conserved phenylalanine or tryptophan at the CDR3 end, a read error is likely. The chain links TRBV28 to TRBJ2-6; 10 bases are a match to TRBD1. V shed 1 base, J shed 4 bases, and the junction held 7 bases outside the gene matches. Looked up from germline, CDR1 is MDHEN and CDR2 is SYDVKM. CDR3 length: 18 amino acids. The DNA of the CDR3 is TGTGCCAGCAGTTTATACGGACAGGGGGACCCCGGGGCCAACGTCCTGACTTTA. This translates into CASSLYGQGDPGANVLTL.

As to this clonotype: The junction shows a germline mismatch at one end, possibly a read error. V and J are TRBV14 and TRBJ2-5; no clear D. Germline values: CDR1 SGHDN, CDR2 FVKESK. The CDR3 contains 17 residues. CDR3 in DNA: TGTGTCAGCAGCCAAGACCACGCCCCTGAGTTCCAAGAGATCCAGTACTTC. Its protein product is CVSSQDHAPEFQEIQYF.

The chain joins TRBV12-3 or TRBV12-4 to TRBJ2-1, with D uncertain. Trimming took 7 bases from V and 7 from J, leaving 11 bases between them. CDR3 size: 12 residues. The CDR3 loop is CASIVGGNEQFF. In nucleotides, the CDR3 is TGTGCCAGCATTGTGGGTGGGAATGAGCAGTTCTTC.

The V gene is TRBV20-1, the J gene TRBJ2-3; 9 bases are a match to TRBD2. The CDR3 contains 16 residues. From germline, CDR1 is DFQATT and CDR2 SNEGSKA (reference sequence). The CDR3 DNA reads TGCAATGCCCCCGTAATAGGGCCTAGCGGGGCGGGTACGCAGTATTTT. It codes for CNAPVIGPSGAGTQYF.

The rearrangement links TRBV4-2 to TRBJ1-3; D perhaps matches TRBD1 (6 bases). This CDR3 has 15 amino acids. Per the germline V gene, CDR1 is LGHNA and CDR2 is YNFKEQ. CDR3 sequence reads: CISSQEDRAGNTIYF. In nucleotides, the CDR3 is TGTATCAGCAGCCAAGAGGACAGAGCTGGAAACACCATATATTTT.

Notes on this clonotype: A read error is likely, as this CDR3 ends without the conserved phenylalanine or tryptophan. The DNA is left out, because the CDR3 cannot be placed on it with certainty; the CDR3 is given as TCRdb lists it. V and J are TRBV6-2 or TRBV6-3 and TRBJ2-5; the DNA was not compared with TRBD1, the D call given in the table. Counting both end residues, the CDR3 totals 14 amino acids. The germline V gene has CDR1 MNHEY and CDR2 SVGEGT. The CDR3: CASGSPGSQETLYI.

A note on this clonotype: The junction and the germline gene differ at one end; a read error may be behind it. The rearrangement joins TRBV12-3 or TRBV12-4 to TRBJ2-3, with 8 bases lining up with TRBD2. CDR3 length: 15 residues. In DNA, the CDR3 is TGTGCCAGCAATTTATCAGCGGGGGCGGAAGATACGCAGTATTTT. Protein sequence: CASNLSAGAEDTQYF.

A word on this clonotype: An end of the junction does not agree with germline; a read error may underlie this. The genes are TRBV5-6 and TRBJ1-3; no reliable D call. This CDR3 region has 16 residues. The germline CDR1 and CDR2 sequences are SGHDT and YYEEEE. This CDR3 reads CASSQHTASSGNIIYF. The CDR3 bases are TGTGCCAGTAGCCAACACACAGCCAGCTCTGGAAACATCATATATTTT.